This is a list of T cell receptor beta chains from one sample in a study of CD4 T cells in relation to SARS-CoV-2 and coronaviruses. No antigen has been identified for these receptors. Produced via immunoSEQ multiplex PCR; TCRdb's table is partial and in-frame only. The sample has tens of thousands of clones; about four fifths are singletons. Sample: CD4+ T cells from PBMCs, cultured in vitro. All receptors derive from a human donor in good health. Each CDR3 is given with its conserved first and last residue. A D gene is named only where the DNA matches it firmly. Only some rows state a clone size, as once, few, many or a class for expanded clones.

D gene	J gene	clone size	V gene	CDR3 protein	CDR3 DNA
-	TRBJ2-1	-	TRBV6-2/TRBV6-3	CASSFPKSATKYNEQFF	TGTGCCAGCAGTTTCCCGAAATCGGCTACGAAATACAATGAGCAGTTCTTC
TRBD1	TRBJ1-5	-	TRBV6-1	CASSGSGQNSNQPQHF	TGTGCCAGCAGTGGTTCGGGACAGAATAGCAATCAGCCCCAGCATTTT
TRBD1	TRBJ1-1	-	TRBV12-3/TRBV12-4	CASKANRQGGAFF	TGTGCCAGCAAAGCTAACCGACAGGGGGGGGCTTTCTTT
-	TRBJ2-3	-	TRBV5-1	CASSSTGTPTDTQYF	TGCGCCAGCAGCTCAACAGGGACCCCCACAGATACGCAGTATTTT
TRBD1	TRBJ2-3	-	TRBV7-6	CASSPGGQGTDTQYF	TGTGCCAGCAGCCCTGGGGGACAGGGAACAGATACGCAGTATTTT
TRBD1	TRBJ2-5	-	TRBV3-1/TRBV3-2	CASSPRYYRGRETQYF	TGTGCCAGCAGCCCCCGCTACTACAGGGGAAGAGAGACCCAGTACTTC
-	TRBJ1-1	few	TRBV4-1	CASSQQPGTFAEAFF	TGCGCCAGCAGCCAACAACCAGGGACTTTCGCTGAAGCTTTCTTT
TRBD2	TRBJ2-1	once	TRBV27	CASISQRDYNEQFF	TGTGCCAGCATATCCCAGCGGGACTACAATGAGCAGTTCTTC
-	TRBJ2-3	-	TRBV7-3	CASSSSSTDTQYF	TGTGCCAGCAGCTCCAGTAGCACAGATACGCAGTATTTT
-	TRBJ1-5	-	TRBV19	CASSEQGGAVYSNQPQHF	TGTGCCAGTAGTGAACAGGGTGGGGCCGTTTATAGCAATCAGCCCCAGCATTTT
-	TRBJ2-7	-	TRBV18	CASSPQQTHSYEQYF	TGTGCCAGCTCACCACAACAGACCCACTCCTACGAGCAGTACTTC
-	TRBJ1-4	few	TRBV5-4	CASSSVQVATNEKLFF	TGTGCCAGCAGTTCCGTCCAGGTTGCAACTAATGAAAAACTGTTTTTT
-	TRBJ1-2	medium-sized	TRBV6-5	CASRPAGGGNYGYTF	TGTGCCAGCAGGCCAGCGGGGGGGGGTAACTATGGCTACACCTTC
-	TRBJ2-1	-	TRBV11-2	CASSLGRGWSSYNEQFF	TGTGCCAGCAGCTTAGGTAGGGGCTGGAGCTCCTACAATGAGCAGTTCTTC
-	TRBJ2-7	-	TRBV15	CATRTSGVYPYEQYF	TGTGCCACCAGAACATCCGGGGTCTACCCCTACGAGCAGTACTTC
TRBD2	TRBJ2-5	-	TRBV30	CAWTSGGETQYF	TGTGCCTGGACGTCGGGGGGGGAGACCCAGTACTTC
-	TRBJ1-6	once	TRBV5-4	CAIGVDSPLHF	TGTGCCATCGGGGTCGACTCACCCCTCCACTTT
-	TRBJ2-6	-	TRBV6-1	CASSESYRSRDISGANVLTF	TGTGCCAGCAGTGAATCCTACCGTTCCCGGGACATTTCTGGGGCCAACGTCCTGACTTTC